Below, 10 T cell receptor beta chains from the same sample are listed, as sequenced in a study of cytomegalovirus exposure and HLA in healthy donors. PCR involved 60 Vbeta and 13 Jbeta primers. The assay was immunoSEQ multiplex PCR, and TCRdb's table has in-frame clones only and misses some. Of over 90,000 clones in the sample, 65% to 75% were seen once. The sequenced sample was PBMCs. The receptors were gathered from a female donor in good health and CMV-seropositive.

This clone was observed a handful of times. The chain employs TRBV6-6 and TRBJ1-5; TRBD1 matches at 11 bases. J gave up 7 bases and V 4 bases, and 6 bases lay outside the gene matches. CDR3 length: 15 amino acids. The germline V gene encodes CDR1 MNHNY and CDR2 SVGAGI (reference sequence). CDR3 in amino acids: CASSSRDRGYQPQHF. CDR3 bases: TGTGCCAGCAGTTCCCGGGACAGGGGGTACCAGCCCCAGCATTTT.

This rearrangement joins TRBV7-9 to TRBJ2-7, with 9 bases that match TRBD2. CDR1 is SEHNR and CDR2 is FQNEAQ in the germline V gene (reference sequence). The CDR3 totals 14 residues. V dropped 5 bases and J dropped 4; count of bases not matched to a gene: 6. CDR3 loop: CASSALAGHYEQYF. CDR3 nucleotides: TGTGCCAGCAGCGCACTAGCGGGCCATTACGAGCAGTACTTC.

V gene TRBV5-6 combines with J gene TRBJ1-2, with 8 bases fitting TRBD1. Germline V CDR1 and CDR2: SGHDT, YYEEEE. With V trimmed by 4 bases and J by 8 bases, 13 bases remained unmatched. CDR3 size: 15 residues. In DNA, the CDR3 is TGTGCCAGCAGCCCGCTATCCGGACAGGGTAGCGGCTACACCTTC. Encoded protein: CASSPLSGQGSGYTF.

This clone was picked up a small number of times. This sequence joins TRBV10-1 and TRBJ1-1, with D possibly being TRBD1 (5 bases). Germline CDR1 reads WNHNN; CDR2 reads SYGVQD (reference sequence). The ends were cut back, 4 bases at V and 0 bases at J, with 6 bases in the middle. The CDR3 is 13 amino acids. The CDR3 DNA reads TGCGCCAGCAGTGCGACAGTGAACACTGAAGCTTTCTTT. Translated, it gives CASSATVNTEAFF.

This chain joins TRBV7-9 and TRBJ2-1; perhaps TRBD1 as D (7 bases). V was trimmed by 3 bases and J by 4 bases, leaving 13 bases between them. CDR1 SEHNR and CDR2 FQNEAQ come from the germline V gene (reference sequence). This CDR3 comprises 15 residues. For the CDR3, the DNA is TGTGCCAGCAGCTTTAGGCAGGGGGGTTACAATGAGCAGTTCTTC. Its protein is CASSFRQGGYNEQFF.

The V and J genes are TRBV29-1 and TRBJ1-1; maybe TRBD1 (5 bases). Trimming removed 6 bases at V and 5 bases at J, with 25 bases between. The V gene's germline CDR1 is SQVTM and CDR2 ANQGSEA. This CDR3 has 16 residues. CDR3 sequence (DNA): TGCAGCGTCCGGCCGCTTTGGAGGGAGGGGAGGACTGAAGCTTTCTTT. Its translation is CSVRPLWREGRTEAFF.

The V call is TRBV10-3, the J call TRBJ1-3; TRBD1 matches 10 bases. The CDR3 sequence is 15 residues long. From germline, CDR1 is ENHRY and CDR2 SYGVKD. The CDR3 loop reads CATRQGAQNGNTIYF. In DNA form, the CDR3 reads TGTGCAACAAGACAGGGGGCGCAAAATGGAAACACCATATATTTT.

The gene calls are TRBV6-6 and TRBJ1-5, with 8 nucleotides matching TRBD1. The CDR3 length is 15 residues. CDR1 and CDR2 (germline): MNHNY, SVGAGI (reference sequence). Trimming took 6 bases from V and 7 from J; bases not matched to a gene: 11. As DNA, the CDR3 is TGTGCCAGCAGAGGAAATGACAGGGGTGGCCAGCCCCAGCATTTT. Its protein is CASRGNDRGGQPQHF.

This clone was counted once. V gene TRBV7-2 combines with J gene TRBJ2-1; 7 positions match TRBD1. Trimming at V came to 2 bases and at J to 4 bases, leaving 5 bases not matched to a gene. Germline CDR1 is SGHTA and CDR2 is FQGNSA. This CDR3 is 15 amino acids long. CDR3 coding DNA: TGTGCCAGCAGCTTAAGCCAGGGGGTTTACAATGAGCAGTTCTTC. It is translated as CASSLSQGVYNEQFF.

The chain couples TRBV5-1 to TRBJ2-2; 7 bases are a match to TRBD1. The CDR3 has 14 amino acids. Germline-derived CDR1 and CDR2 are SGHRS and YFSETQ. J was trimmed by 6 bases and V by 5 bases; bases with no gene match: 7. The CDR3 nucleotides read TGCGCCAGCAGGACAGGGTCAGGTTCCGGGGAGCTGTTTTTT. This translates into CASRTGSGSGELFF. The whole variable domain, remainder taken from reference TRBV5-1 and TRBJ2-2, is KAGVTQTPRYLIKTRGQQVTLSCSPISGHRSVSWYQQTPGQGLQFLFEYFSETQRNKGNFPGRFSGRQFSNSRSEMNVSTLELGDSALYLCASRTGSGSGELFFGEGSRLTVL.